The present T cell receptor beta chain was sequenced within a study of T cells in localized non-small cell lung cancer (dated by TCRdb to the early 2020s). For the study in its entirety: The study examined T cell repertoires in approximately 240 patients with early-stage NSCLC and compared tumors with uninvolved tumor-adjacent lungs. The cohort consisted of around 250 treatment-naive NSCLC patients whose localized lung tumors had been resected. NSCLC patients had a mean age of roughly 64 years, and 129 were male and around 99 female.

For CDR1 and CDR2, the germline V gene lists SGHVS and FQNEAQ. Trimming removed 2 bases from V and 15 bases from J, leaving 17 bases between the germline ends. From the cysteine up to the phenylalanine, the CDR3 has a length of 14 residues. The kept DNA is CDR3 alone, 42 bases in frame from the first base. Comments on this clone: It has no known antigen specificity. Nothing much larger sits one base from this clone, and base qualities are not available.

At diagnosis, tumor, uninvolved tumor-adjacent lung and peripheral blood were collected and then preserved as a mix of FFPE and fresh-frozen material. For TCR repertoire profiling, blood samples were analyzed in the form of peripheral blood mononuclear cells. Overall results and qualifications from the work: Uninvolved tumor-adjacent lung showed the highest T cell clonality, higher than tumor, which suggests more focused antigenic responses in the adjacent lung. Because of the exploratory design, TCR variables were selected using unadjusted p-values without false-discovery rate correction. Longer overall survival was associated with higher T cell density in blood, whereas shorter survival was associated with higher clonality in adjacent lung. Of the top 100 tumor clones, a median of roughly 53 were detected in paired uninvolved adjacent lung; about 28 were also among that lung's top 100. Because multi-region sequencing of the tumors was not done, intratumor heterogeneity could not be ruled out.

TCR beta CDR3 regions were sequenced from DNA using the immunoSEQ Assay. For the original study's pipeline: T cell density was computed as TCR beta template counts normalized to usable DNA estimated by amplifying housekeeping genes. The preseqR package was used to estimate richness by extrapolating to 400,000 templates for PBMC samples and to 120,000 templates for tissue samples. Clonality was calculated as one minus Pielou's evenness. Tissue-enriched TCRs were identified through differential abundance testing performed on productive amino-acid clonotypes, with a minimum total count of 5 and an alpha of 0.1. The Jaccard Index and the Morisita Overlap Index were used to measure how much the repertoires overlapped between compartments. GLIPH grouped TCR beta CDR3s together with public tetramer-defined viral CDR3s, and a viral motif had to include at least three viral sequences and also show V-gene enrichment. TCRdb limited this immuneACCESS table to in-frame rearrangements with V and J called. A share of clones is missing; checked studies link under half to unresolved V genes, and the rest is unexplained. Clonal size and the V and J genes are those of that table, whereas D and trimming came from the DNA. The sample table shows about 40,000 clones, and roughly nine tenths are seen once. The ten largest clonotypes hold over 9.5% of the sample.

Specimen: PBMCs, collected before any cancer treatment. The receptor was isolated from a woman aged 35 to 75 with stage II lung adenocarcinoma. The rearrangement combines TRBV7-8 with TRBJ1-6, with TRBD1 tentatively as D gene (6 bases match). The nucleotide sequence is given as TGTGCCAGCAGCTTACACGGGCGGACAGTACTCCTCCACTTT. Its protein product is CASSLHGRTVLLHF.